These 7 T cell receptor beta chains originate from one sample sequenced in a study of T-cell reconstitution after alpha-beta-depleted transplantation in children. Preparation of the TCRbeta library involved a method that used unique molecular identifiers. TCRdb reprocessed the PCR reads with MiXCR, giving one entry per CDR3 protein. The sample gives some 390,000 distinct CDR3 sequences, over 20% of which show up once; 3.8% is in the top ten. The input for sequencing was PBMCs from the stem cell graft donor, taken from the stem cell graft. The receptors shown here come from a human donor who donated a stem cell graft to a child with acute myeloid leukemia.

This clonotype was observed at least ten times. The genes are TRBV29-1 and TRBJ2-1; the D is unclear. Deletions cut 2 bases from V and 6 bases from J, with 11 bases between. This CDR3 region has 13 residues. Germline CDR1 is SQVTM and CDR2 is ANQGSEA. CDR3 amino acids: CSVETGSSNEQFF. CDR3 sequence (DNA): TGCAGCGTTGAAACGGGTAGTTCCAATGAGCAGTTCTTC.

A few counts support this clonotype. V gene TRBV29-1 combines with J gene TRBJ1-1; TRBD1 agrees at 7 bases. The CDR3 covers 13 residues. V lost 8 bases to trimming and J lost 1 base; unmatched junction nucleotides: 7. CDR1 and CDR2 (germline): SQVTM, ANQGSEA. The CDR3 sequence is CSISTGRNTEAFF. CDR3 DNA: TGCAGCATCTCGACAGGGAGGAACACTGAAGCTTTCTTT.

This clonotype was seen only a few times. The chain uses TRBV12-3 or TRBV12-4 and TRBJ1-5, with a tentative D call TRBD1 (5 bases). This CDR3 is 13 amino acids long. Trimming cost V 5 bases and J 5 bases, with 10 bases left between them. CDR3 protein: CASSPGYDQPQHF. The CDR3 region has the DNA TGTGCCAGCAGTCCAGGGTATGATCAGCCCCAGCATTTT.

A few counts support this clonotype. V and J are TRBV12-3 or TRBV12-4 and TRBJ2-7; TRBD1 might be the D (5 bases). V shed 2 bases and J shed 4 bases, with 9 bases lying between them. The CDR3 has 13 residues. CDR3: CASSLNYRYEQYF. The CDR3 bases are TGTGCCAGCAGTTTAAACTACAGGTACGAGCAGTACTTC.

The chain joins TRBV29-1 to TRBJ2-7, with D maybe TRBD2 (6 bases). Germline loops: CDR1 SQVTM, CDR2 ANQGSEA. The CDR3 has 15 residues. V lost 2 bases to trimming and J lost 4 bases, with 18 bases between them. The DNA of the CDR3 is TGCAGCGTTGAATTCGAGGGAGCGGGCACGTACGAGCAGTACTTC. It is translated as CSVEFEGAGTYEQYF.

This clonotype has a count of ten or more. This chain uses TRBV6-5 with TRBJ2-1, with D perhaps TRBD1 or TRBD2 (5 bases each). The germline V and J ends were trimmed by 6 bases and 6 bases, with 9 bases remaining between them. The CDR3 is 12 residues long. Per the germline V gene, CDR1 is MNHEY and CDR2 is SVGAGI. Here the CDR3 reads CASSSRGNEQFF. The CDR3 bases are TGTGCCAGCAGCTCGAGGGGCAATGAGCAGTTCTTC.

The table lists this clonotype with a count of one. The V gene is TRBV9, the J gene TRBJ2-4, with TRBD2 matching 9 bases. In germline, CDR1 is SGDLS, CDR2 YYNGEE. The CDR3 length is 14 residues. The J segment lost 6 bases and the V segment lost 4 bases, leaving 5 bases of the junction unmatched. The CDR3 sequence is CASSPRTSANIQYF. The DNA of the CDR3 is TGTGCCAGCAGCCCGCGGACTAGCGCAAACATTCAGTACTTC.